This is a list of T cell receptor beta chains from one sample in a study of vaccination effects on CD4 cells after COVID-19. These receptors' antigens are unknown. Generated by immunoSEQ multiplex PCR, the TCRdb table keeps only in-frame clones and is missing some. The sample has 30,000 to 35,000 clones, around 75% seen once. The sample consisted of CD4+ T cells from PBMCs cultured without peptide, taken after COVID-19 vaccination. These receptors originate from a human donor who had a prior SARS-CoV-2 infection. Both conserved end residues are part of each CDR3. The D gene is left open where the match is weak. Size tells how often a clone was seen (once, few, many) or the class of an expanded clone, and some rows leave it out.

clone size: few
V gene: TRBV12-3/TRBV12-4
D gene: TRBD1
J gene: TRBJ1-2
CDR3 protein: CASSVDRGGYTF
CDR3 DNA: TGTGCCAGCAGTGTCGACAGGGGTGGCTACACCTTC

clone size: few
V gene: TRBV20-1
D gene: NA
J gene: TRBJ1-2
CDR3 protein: CSAWTRYGYTF
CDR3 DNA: TGCAGTGCTTGGACCCGCTATGGCTACACCTTC

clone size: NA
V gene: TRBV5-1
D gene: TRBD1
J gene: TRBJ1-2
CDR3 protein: CASSAGQGAGYGYTF
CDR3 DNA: TGCGCCAGCAGCGCCGGACAGGGGGCTGGCTATGGCTACACCTTC

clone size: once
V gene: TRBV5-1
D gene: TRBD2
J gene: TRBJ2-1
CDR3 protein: CASSDQKRGTYNEQFF
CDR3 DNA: TGCGCCAGCAGCGACCAGAAGCGGGGGACATACAATGAGCAGTTCTTC

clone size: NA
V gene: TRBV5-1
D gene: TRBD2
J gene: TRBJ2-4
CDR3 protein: CASSPGGDQNIQYF
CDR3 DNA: TGCGCCAGCAGCCCGGGAGGAGACCAAAACATTCAGTACTTC

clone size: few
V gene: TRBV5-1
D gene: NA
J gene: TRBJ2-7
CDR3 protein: CASSLAGTYSYEQYF
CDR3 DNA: TGCGCCAGCAGCTTGGCAGGGACATACTCCTACGAGCAGTACTTC

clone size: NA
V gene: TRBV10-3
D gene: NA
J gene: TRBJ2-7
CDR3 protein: CAISPTGGEQYF
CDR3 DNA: TGTGCCATCAGTCCCACTGGGGGCGAGCAGTACTTC

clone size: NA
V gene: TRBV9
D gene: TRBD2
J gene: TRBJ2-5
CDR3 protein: CASSVAGLAGQETQYF
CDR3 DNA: TGTGCCAGCAGCGTAGCTGGACTAGCGGGACAAGAGACCCAGTACTTC

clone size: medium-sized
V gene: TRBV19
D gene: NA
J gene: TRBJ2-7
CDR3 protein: CASSTQGYEQYF
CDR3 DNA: TGTGCCAGTAGTACACAGGGATACGAGCAGTACTTC

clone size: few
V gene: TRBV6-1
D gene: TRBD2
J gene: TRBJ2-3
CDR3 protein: CASSEGRTSGGTDTQYF
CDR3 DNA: TGTGCCAGCAGTGAAGGGAGGACTAGCGGGGGCACAGATACGCAGTATTTT

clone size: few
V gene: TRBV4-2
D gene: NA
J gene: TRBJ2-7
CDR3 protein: CASSHPLLHNEQYF
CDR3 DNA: TGTGCCAGCAGCCACCCCCTACTACACAACGAGCAGTACTTC

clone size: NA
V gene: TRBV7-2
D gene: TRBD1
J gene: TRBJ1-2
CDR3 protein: CASSLRTGAFGYTF
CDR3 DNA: TGTGCCAGCAGCTTGCGGACAGGGGCTTTCGGCTACACCTTC

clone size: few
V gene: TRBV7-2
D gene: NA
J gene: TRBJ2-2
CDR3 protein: CASSLGGPTEELFF
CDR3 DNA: TGTGCCAGCAGCTTAGGGGGACCTACCGAGGAGCTGTTTTTT

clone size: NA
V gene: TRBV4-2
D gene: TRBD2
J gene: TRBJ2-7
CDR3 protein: CASSQPSGSYEQYF
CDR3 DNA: TGTGCCAGCAGCCAACCTAGCGGCTCCTACGAGCAGTACTTC

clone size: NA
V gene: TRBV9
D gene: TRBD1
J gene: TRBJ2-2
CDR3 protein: CASREGPGQGLPGELFF
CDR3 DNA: TGTGCCAGCAGGGAGGGCCCGGGACAGGGTTTGCCCGGGGAGCTGTTTTTT

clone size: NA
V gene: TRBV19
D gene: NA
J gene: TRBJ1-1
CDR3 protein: CASSIDRRQANTEAFF
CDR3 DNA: TGTGCCAGTAGTATAGATCGACGGCAGGCGAACACTGAAGCTTTCTTT

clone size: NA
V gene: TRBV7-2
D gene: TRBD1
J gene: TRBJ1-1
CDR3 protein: CASSPQGGRTEAFF
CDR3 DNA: TGTGCCAGCAGCCCACAGGGGGGTCGGACTGAAGCTTTCTTT

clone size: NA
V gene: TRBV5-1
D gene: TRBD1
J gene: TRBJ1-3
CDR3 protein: CASSLGTGAIGNTIYF
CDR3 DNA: TGCGCCAGCAGCTTGGGGACAGGCGCGATTGGAAACACCATATATTTT

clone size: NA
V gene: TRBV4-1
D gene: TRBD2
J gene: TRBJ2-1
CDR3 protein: CASSQRTPFGLAGSQMVGEQFF
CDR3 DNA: TGCGCCAGCAGCCAACGTACCCCGTTCGGACTAGCGGGTTCTCAAATGGTCGGTGAGCAGTTCTTC

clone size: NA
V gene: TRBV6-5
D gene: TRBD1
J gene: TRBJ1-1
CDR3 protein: CASSYGTAQGTEAFF
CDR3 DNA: TGTGCCAGCAGTTACGGGACAGCTCAAGGCACTGAAGCTTTCTTT

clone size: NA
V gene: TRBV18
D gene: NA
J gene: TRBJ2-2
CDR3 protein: CASSPSTGELFF
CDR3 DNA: TGTGCCAGCTCACCAAGTACCGGGGAGCTGTTTTTT

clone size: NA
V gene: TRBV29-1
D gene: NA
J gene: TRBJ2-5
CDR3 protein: CSVAGSGRETQYF
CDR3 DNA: TGCAGCGTTGCTGGTAGCGGAAGAGAGACCCAGTACTTC

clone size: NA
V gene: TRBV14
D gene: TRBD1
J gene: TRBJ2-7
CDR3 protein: CASSPGQGAGEQYF
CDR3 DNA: TGTGCCAGCAGCCCCGGACAGGGGGCGGGCGAGCAGTACTTC

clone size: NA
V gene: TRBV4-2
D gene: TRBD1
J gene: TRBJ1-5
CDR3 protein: CASSLQGVGQPQHF
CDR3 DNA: TGTGCCAGCAGCCTACAGGGGGTCGGTCAGCCCCAGCATTTT

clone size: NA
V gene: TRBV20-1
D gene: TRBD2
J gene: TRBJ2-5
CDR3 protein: CSGSSGTQETQYF
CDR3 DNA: TGCAGTGGTAGTAGCGGGACCCAAGAGACCCAGTACTTC

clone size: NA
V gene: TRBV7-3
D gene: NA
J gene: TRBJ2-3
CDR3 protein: CASSLTSAGVADTQYF
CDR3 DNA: TGTGCCAGCAGCTTAACGTCTGCAGGCGTCGCAGATACGCAGTATTTT

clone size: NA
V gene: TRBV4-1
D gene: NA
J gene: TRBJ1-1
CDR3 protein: CASSRGGGAWDTEAFF
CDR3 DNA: TGCGCCAGCAGCCGGGGCGGAGGGGCATGGGACACTGAAGCTTTCTTT

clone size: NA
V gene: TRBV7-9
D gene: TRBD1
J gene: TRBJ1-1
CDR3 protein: CASSPGQLNTEAFF
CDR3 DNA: TGTGCCAGCAGCCCGGGACAGCTCAACACTGAAGCTTTCTTT